The clone carrying this T cell receptor (beta chain) was recorded a few times. The antigen is not known. The data are from a study of blood T cells in healthy people across ages. Study-wide results and caveats: It was found that TCR beta diversity correlated strongly with the percentage of naive T cells. It was the long-lived donors that had more naive CD4+ cells and higher diversity than aged donors.

Next came a second PCR, run for about 7 to 11 cycles, which used a sample-barcoded 5' primer along with a J-beta primer mix. TCRdb analysed the 5' RACE reads with MiXCR anew, one entry per CDR3 protein. The sample carries about 640,000 distinct CDR3 sequences, 58% recorded once. The CDR3 contains 13 residues. CDR1 is LNHNV, CDR2 YYDKDF, per germline (reference sequence). Between the trimmed V and J ends, which lost 0 bases and 12 bases, there was a span of 12 bases. Sequenced material: blood. The clonotype comes from a man in his sixties in good health. This chain uses TRBV15 with TRBJ1-5; weak D call: TRBD1 (6 bases). The CDR3 DNA reads TGTGCCACCAGCAGAGATCTCTGGGGGCTCCAGCATTTT. It encodes CATSRDLWGLQHF.